A selection of T cell receptor beta chains follows, all from one sample in a study of CD8+ T cells in alopecia areata. The data were produced by immunoSEQ multiplex PCR, yet TCRdb's version contains in-frame clones alone and is incomplete. The sample contains 200,000 to 250,000 clones, around three fifths of which appear only once. The input for sequencing was CD4+ T cells sorted from blood, taken at week 4, from a patient treated with tofacitinib. These TCRs come from a human donor with alopecia areata. Both conserved end residues are part of each CDR3. The D gene is left open where the match is weak. The size entry is marked missing in some rows and otherwise reads once, few, many or a size class.

CASSTYREGNTEAFF | TGTGCCAGCAGTACCTACAGGGAGGGGAACACTGAAGCTTTCTTT | NA | TRBV6-6 | 15 | NA | TRBJ1-1
CASSYSVSVGNSPLHF | TGTGCCAGCAGTTACTCTGTCAGCGTAGGCAATTCACCCCTCCACTTT | NA | TRBV6-5 | 16 | NA | TRBJ1-6
CSVGGVGEQYF | TGCAGCGTCGGGGGTGTAGGGGAGCAGTACTTC | few | TRBV29-1 | 11 | NA | TRBJ2-7
CASKGQGTYEQYF | TGTGCCAGCAAGGGACAGGGGACCTACGAGCAGTACTTC | NA | TRBV6-6 | 13 | TRBD1 | TRBJ2-7
CASSPWGDEQFF | TGCGCCAGCAGCCCATGGGGGGATGAGCAGTTCTTC | NA | TRBV4-1 | 12 | NA | TRBJ2-1
CASSVAQHEGTQYF | TGCGCCAGCAGTGTAGCGCAACATGAGGGGACCCAGTACTTC | once | TRBV5-1 | 14 | NA | TRBJ2-5
CASSQDYYRVLFF | TGTGCCAGCAGCCAAGATTACTACAGGGTCCTTTTCTTC | NA | TRBV14 | 13 | NA | TRBJ2-1
CASSLPGTSGGPSYNEQFF | TGTGCCAGCAGTTTACCCGGGACTAGCGGGGGGCCGTCTTACAATGAGCAGTTCTTC | NA | TRBV27 | 19 | TRBD2 | TRBJ2-1
CASSEGATNEKLFF | TGTGCCAGCAGCGAGGGGGCAACTAATGAAAAACTGTTTTTT | few | TRBV7-9 | 14 | NA | TRBJ1-4
CASSLHSGANVLTF | TGTGCCAGCAGCCTTCACTCTGGGGCCAACGTCCTGACTTTC | NA | TRBV9 | 14 | NA | TRBJ2-6
CSARVAEEQFF | TGCAGTGCTAGAGTGGCTGAGGAGCAGTTCTTC | NA | TRBV20-1 | 11 | NA | TRBJ2-1
CASRATGGINTQYF | TGTGCCAGCAGAGCAACAGGGGGCATAAATACGCAGTATTTT | NA | TRBV2 | 14 | TRBD1 | TRBJ2-3
CASSRQGPTEAFF | TGCGCCAGCAGTCGACAGGGGCCCACTGAAGCTTTCTTT | NA | TRBV23-1 | 13 | TRBD1 | TRBJ1-1
CAWSEGQGYTEAFF | TGTGCCTGGAGCGAGGGACAGGGATACACTGAAGCTTTCTTT | few | TRBV30 | 14 | TRBD1 | TRBJ1-1
CACGQGTTNYGYTF | TGTGCCTGTGGACAGGGGACGACTAACTATGGCTACACCTTC | few | TRBV30 | 14 | TRBD1 | TRBJ1-2
CASSEEGQSPRYF | TGTGCCAGCAGTGAAGAAGGACAGAGCCCACGGTACTTC | NA | TRBV2 | 13 | NA | TRBJ2-7
CSVDGSNTEAFF | TGCAGCGTTGATGGGTCGAACACTGAAGCTTTCTTT | few | TRBV29-1 | 12 | NA | TRBJ1-1
CSASGGPNTGELFF | TGCAGCGCGTCGGGGGGACCGAACACCGGGGAGCTGTTTTTT | NA | TRBV29-1 | 14 | TRBD2 | TRBJ2-2
CASSHQGARDTQYF | TGCGCCAGCAGCCATCAGGGGGCGCGTGATACGCAGTATTTT | NA | TRBV5-1 | 14 | TRBD1 | TRBJ2-3
CASSQGLPNTGELFF | TGTGCCAGCTCACAAGGACTGCCGAACACCGGGGAGCTGTTTTTT | once | TRBV18 | 15 | NA | TRBJ2-2
CSVDGGVDIQYF | TGCAGCGTTGACGGGGGGGTTGACATTCAGTACTTC | NA | TRBV29-1 | 12 | TRBD2 | TRBJ2-4
CASSLVMAGQETQYF | TGCGCCAGCAGCTTGGTAATGGCCGGCCAAGAGACCCAGTACTTC | NA | TRBV5-1 | 15 | NA | TRBJ2-5
CASSQSGSYEQYF | TGTGCCAGCAGCCAGTCGGGGTCCTACGAGCAGTACTTC | NA | TRBV7-2 | 13 | NA | TRBJ2-7
CASSLPGNSNTEAFF | TGTGCCAGCAGCTTGCCTGGGAACTCGAACACTGAAGCTTTCTTT | few | TRBV5-4 | 15 | NA | TRBJ1-1
CASSQDMGIVTEAFF | TGTGCCAGCAGCCAAGATATGGGGATAGTCACTGAAGCTTTCTTT | NA | TRBV4-2 | 15 | NA | TRBJ1-1
CASSSRDEGTQYF | TGCGCCAGCAGCTCCCGGGACGAGGGGACCCAGTACTTC | NA | TRBV5-1 | 13 | NA | TRBJ2-5
CASSFLRDTQYF | TGTGCCAGCAGCTTCCTTAGGGATACGCAGTATTTT | NA | TRBV7-2 | 12 | NA | TRBJ2-3
CSAADAGELFF | TGCAGCGCCGCTGACGCCGGGGAGCTGTTTTTT | NA | TRBV29-1 | 11 | NA | TRBJ2-2
CASSQEGGELFF | TGCGCCAGCAGCCAAGAAGGCGGGGAGCTGTTTTTT | NA | TRBV4-1 | 12 | NA | TRBJ2-2
CASSYSPGPYGYTF | TGTGCCAGCAGTTACTCGCCAGGACCTTATGGCTACACCTTC | NA | TRBV6-5 | 14 | NA | TRBJ1-2
CSAAPGDKETQYF | TGCAGCGCCGCTCCGGGGGACAAAGAGACCCAGTACTTC | NA | TRBV29-1 | 13 | NA | TRBJ2-5
CASSETGQYNSPLHF | TGTGCCAGCAGTGAAACGGGACAATATAATTCACCCCTCCACTTT | NA | TRBV6-1 | 15 | NA | TRBJ1-6
CSVGTGGNTIYF | TGCAGCGTTGGGACAGGGGGAAACACCATATATTTT | NA | TRBV29-1 | 12 | TRBD1 | TRBJ1-3
CASSYRQGTDTQYF | TGTGCCAGCAGTTACAGACAGGGCACAGATACGCAGTATTTT | NA | TRBV6-5 | 14 | NA | TRBJ2-3
CASSQDGQGDTEAFF | TGCGCCAGCAGCCAAGATGGACAGGGGGACACTGAAGCTTTCTTT | NA | TRBV4-1 | 15 | TRBD1 | TRBJ1-1
CASSQTTDTQYF | TGTGCCAGCAGCCAGACCACAGATACGCAGTATTTT | NA | TRBV5-8 | 12 | NA | TRBJ2-3
CASSPSRGARYSPLHF | TGTGCCAGCTCACCGTCCCGGGGGGCACGGTATTCACCCCTCCACTTT | NA | TRBV18 | 16 | NA | TRBJ1-6
CASSLLTGPSREQYF | TGTGCCAGCAGTTTACTGACAGGTCCGTCTCGCGAGCAGTACTTC | few | TRBV6-5 | 15 | NA | TRBJ2-7
CSSSGGSVEQFF | TGCAGCTCCTCTGGCGGGTCAGTTGAGCAGTTCTTC | NA | TRBV29-1 | 12 | NA | TRBJ2-1
CASSPDAYEQYF | TGCGCCAGCAGTCCCGATGCCTACGAGCAGTACTTC | NA | TRBV5-1 | 12 | NA | TRBJ2-7
CASSLTVRGNYGYTF | TGTGCCAGCAGCCTCACGGTCAGGGGAAACTATGGCTACACCTTC | NA | TRBV4-1 | 15 | NA | TRBJ1-2
CASSLGTTNSPLHF | TGCGCCAGCAGCTTGGGGACTACTAATTCACCCCTCCACTTT | few | TRBV5-1 | 14 | NA | TRBJ1-6
CASSPDTKETQYF | TGTGCCAGCAGCCCGGACACAAAAGAGACCCAGTACTTC | NA | TRBV7-9 | 13 | NA | TRBJ2-5
CASNHPGRNNYGYTF | TGCGCCAGCAACCACCCGGGACGGAATAACTATGGCTACACCTTC | NA | TRBV4-1 | 15 | NA | TRBJ1-2
CASSLRRGAGEQYF | TGTGCCAGCAGCTTACGCAGGGGGGCGGGCGAGCAGTACTTC | NA | TRBV13 | 14 | NA | TRBJ2-7
CASSLVVSGAEKLFF | TGTGCCAGCAGCTTAGTTGTATCGGGGGCGGAAAAACTGTTTTTT | NA | TRBV7-2 | 15 | NA | TRBJ1-4
CATSSGQGTDTQYF | TGTGCCACCAGCAGCGGACAGGGCACAGATACGCAGTATTTT | NA | TRBV15 | 14 | TRBD1 | TRBJ2-3
CASPAWDRDPGAKNIQYF | TGTGCCAGCCCCGCCTGGGACAGGGATCCGGGAGCCAAAAACATTCAGTACTTC | NA | TRBV27 | 18 | TRBD1 | TRBJ2-4
CASSTQGQGTHEQYF | TGTGCCAGCAGTACCCAGGGACAGGGCACCCACGAGCAGTACTTC | few | TRBV6-5 | 15 | TRBD1 | TRBJ2-7
CASSLAEAVSYGYTF | TGCGCCAGCAGCTTGGCCGAAGCCGTATCATATGGCTACACCTTC | few | TRBV5-1 | 15 | NA | TRBJ1-2